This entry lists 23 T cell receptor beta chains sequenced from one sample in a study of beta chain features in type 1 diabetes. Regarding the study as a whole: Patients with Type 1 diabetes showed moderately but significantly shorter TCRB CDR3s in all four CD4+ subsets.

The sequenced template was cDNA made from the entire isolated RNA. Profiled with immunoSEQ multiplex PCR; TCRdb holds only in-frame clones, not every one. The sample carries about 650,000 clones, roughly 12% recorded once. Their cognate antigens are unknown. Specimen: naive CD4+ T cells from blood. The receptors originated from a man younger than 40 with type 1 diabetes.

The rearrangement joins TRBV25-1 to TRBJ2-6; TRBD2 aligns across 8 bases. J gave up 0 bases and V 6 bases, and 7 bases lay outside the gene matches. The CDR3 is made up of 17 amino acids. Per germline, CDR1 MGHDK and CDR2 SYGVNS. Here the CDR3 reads CASRGLGGGSGANVLTF. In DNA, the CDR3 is TGTGCCAGCAGGGGACTAGGCGGGGGCTCTGGGGCCAACGTCCTGACTTTC.

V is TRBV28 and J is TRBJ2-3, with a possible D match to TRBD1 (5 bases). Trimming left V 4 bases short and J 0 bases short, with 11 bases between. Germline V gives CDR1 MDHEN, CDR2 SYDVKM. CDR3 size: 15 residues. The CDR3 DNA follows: TGTGCCAGCAGTTGGGGCAGTCACAGCACAGATACGCAGTATTTT. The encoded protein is CASSWGSHSTDTQYF.

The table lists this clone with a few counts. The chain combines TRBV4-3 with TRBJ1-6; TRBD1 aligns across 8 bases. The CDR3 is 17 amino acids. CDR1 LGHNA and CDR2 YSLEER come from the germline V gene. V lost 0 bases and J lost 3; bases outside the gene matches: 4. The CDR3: CASSQDNRGNYNSPLHF. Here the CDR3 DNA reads TGCGCCAGCAGCCAAGATAACAGGGGGAACTATAATTCACCCCTCCACTTT.

CDR3 coding DNA: TGTGCCAGCATGGGACAGGGGCACTACAATGAGCAGTTCTTC. Encoded protein: CASMGQGHYNEQFF. The chain recombines TRBV2 with TRBJ2-1; 10 nucleotides align to TRBD1. CDR3 length: 14 amino acids. Germline V gene data show CDR1 as SNHLY and CDR2 as FYNNEI. The trim removed 7 bases at V and 3 bases at J, leaving 3 bases unmatched.

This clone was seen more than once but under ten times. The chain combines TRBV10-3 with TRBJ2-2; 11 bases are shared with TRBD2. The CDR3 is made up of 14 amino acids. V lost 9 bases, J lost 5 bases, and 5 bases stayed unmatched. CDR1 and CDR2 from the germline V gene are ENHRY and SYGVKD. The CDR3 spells CAMRGTSGTGELFF. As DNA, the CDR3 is TGTGCCATGCGGGGGACTAGCGGAACCGGGGAGCTGTTTTTT.

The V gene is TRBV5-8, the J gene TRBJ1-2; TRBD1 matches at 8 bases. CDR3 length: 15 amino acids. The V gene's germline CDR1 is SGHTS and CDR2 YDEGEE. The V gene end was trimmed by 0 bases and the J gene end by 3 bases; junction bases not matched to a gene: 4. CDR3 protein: CASSLGPGGDYGYTF. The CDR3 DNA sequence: TGTGCCAGCAGCTTGGGGCCAGGGGGCGACTATGGCTACACCTTC.

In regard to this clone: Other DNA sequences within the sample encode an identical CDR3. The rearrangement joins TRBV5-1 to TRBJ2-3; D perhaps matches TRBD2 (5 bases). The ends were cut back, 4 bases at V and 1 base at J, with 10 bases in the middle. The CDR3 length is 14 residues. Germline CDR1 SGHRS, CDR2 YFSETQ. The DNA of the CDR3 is TGCGCCAGCAGCGCGGGCCTTGGCACAGATACGCAGTATTTT. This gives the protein CASSAGLGTDTQYF.

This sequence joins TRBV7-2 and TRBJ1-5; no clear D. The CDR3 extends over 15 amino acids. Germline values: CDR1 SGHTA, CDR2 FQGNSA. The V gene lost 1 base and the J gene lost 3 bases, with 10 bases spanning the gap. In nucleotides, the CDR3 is TGTGCCAGCAGCTTAGTGGGCAGAAACAATCAGCCCCAGCATTTT. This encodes CASSLVGRNNQPQHF. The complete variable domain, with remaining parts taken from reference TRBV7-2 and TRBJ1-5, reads GAGVSQSPSNKVTEKGKDVELRCDPISGHTALYWYRQSLGQGLEFLIYFQGNSAPDKSGLPSDRFSAERTGGSVSTLTIQRTQQEDSAVYLCASSLVGRNNQPQHFGDGTRLSIL.

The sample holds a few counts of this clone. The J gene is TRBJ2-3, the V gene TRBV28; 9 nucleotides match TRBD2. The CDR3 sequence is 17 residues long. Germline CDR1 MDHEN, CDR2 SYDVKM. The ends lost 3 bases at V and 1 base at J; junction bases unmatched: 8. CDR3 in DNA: TGTGCCAGCAGTTTCCCTATTAAGCGGGGGGGCACAGATACGCAGTATTTT. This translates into CASSFPIKRGGTDTQYF.

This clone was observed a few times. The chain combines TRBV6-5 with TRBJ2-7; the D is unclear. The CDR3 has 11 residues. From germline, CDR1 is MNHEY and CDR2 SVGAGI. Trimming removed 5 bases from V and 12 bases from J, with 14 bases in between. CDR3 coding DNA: TGTGCCAGCAGTGAATCGATCAAACGGTACTTC. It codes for CASSESIKRYF.

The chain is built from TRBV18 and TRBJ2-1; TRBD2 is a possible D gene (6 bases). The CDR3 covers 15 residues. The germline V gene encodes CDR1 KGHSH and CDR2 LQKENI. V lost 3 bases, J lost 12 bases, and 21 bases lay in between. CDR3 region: CASSPLEGSLDGQFF. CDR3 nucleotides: TGTGCCAGCTCACCGTTGGAGGGGTCCCTCGACGGGCAGTTCTTC.

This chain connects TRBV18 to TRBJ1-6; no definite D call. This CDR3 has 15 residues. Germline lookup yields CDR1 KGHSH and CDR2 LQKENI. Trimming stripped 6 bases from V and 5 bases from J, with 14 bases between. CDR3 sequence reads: CASSRAELDNSPLHF. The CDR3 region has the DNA TGTGCCAGCTCCCGGGCGGAACTTGATAATTCACCCCTCCACTTT.

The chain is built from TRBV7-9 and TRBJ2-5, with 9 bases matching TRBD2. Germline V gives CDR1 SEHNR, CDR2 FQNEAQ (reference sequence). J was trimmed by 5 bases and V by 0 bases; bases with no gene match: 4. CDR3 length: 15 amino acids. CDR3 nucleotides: TGTGCCAGCAGCTTAGCGCGGGGGGGCCTCGAGACCCAGTACTTC. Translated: CASSLARGGLETQYF.

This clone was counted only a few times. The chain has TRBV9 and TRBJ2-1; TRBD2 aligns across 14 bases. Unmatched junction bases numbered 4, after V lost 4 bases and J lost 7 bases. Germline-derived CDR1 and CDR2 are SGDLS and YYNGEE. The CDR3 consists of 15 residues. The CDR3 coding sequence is TGTGCCAGCAGCCCGGGACTAGCGGGGGAAAATGAGCAGTTCTTC. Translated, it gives CASSPGLAGENEQFF.

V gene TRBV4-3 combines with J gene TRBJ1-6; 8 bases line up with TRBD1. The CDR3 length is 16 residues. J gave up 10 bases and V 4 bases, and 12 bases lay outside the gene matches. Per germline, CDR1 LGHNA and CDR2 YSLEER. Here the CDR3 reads CASSLGQGLGGSPLHF. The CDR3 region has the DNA TGCGCCAGCAGCCTAGGACAGGGCCTTGGGGGGTCACCCCTCCACTTT.

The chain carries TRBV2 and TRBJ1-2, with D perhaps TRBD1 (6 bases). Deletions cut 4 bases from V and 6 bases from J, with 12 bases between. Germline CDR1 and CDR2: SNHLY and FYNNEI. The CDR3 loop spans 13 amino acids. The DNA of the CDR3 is TGTGCCAGCAGTGGATCGTCAGGGGATGGCTACACCTTC. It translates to CASSGSSGDGYTF.

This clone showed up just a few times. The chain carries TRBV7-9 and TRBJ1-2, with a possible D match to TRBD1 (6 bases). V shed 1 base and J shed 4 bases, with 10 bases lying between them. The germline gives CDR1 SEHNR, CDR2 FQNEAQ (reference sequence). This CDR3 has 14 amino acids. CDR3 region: CASSLVGQTYGYTF. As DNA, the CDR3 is TGTGCCAGCAGCTTAGTTGGACAGACCTATGGCTACACCTTC.

In DNA, the CDR3 is TGTGCCAGCAGCCCACAGGGAGTAAGCAATCAGCCCCAGCATTTT. It translates to CASSPQGVSNQPQHF. The genes are TRBV7-2 and TRBJ1-5; tentatively, D is TRBD1 (6 bases). Trimming took off 5 bases at V and 1 base at J, with 12 bases between the two ends. Germline CDR1 reads SGHTA; CDR2 reads FQGNSA. The CDR3 has 15 amino acids.

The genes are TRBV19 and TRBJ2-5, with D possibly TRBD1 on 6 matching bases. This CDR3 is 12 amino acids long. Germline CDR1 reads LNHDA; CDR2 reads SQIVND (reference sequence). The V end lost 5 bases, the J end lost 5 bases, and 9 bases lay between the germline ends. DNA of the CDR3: TGTGCCAGTAGTGGGACAACGGAGACCCAGTACTTC. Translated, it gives CASSGTTETQYF.

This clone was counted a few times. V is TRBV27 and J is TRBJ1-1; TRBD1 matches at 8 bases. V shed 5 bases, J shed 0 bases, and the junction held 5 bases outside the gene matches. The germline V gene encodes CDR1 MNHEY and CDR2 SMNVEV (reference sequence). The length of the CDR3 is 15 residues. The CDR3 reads CASSRTGTMNTEAFF. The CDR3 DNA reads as TGTGCCAGCAGTCGGACAGGGACCATGAACACTGAAGCTTTCTTT.

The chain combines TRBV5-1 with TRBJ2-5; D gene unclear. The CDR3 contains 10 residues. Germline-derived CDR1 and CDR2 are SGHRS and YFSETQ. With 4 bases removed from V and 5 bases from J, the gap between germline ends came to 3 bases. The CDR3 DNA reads TGCGCCAGCAGCCGGGAGACCCAGTACTTC. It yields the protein CASSRETQYF.

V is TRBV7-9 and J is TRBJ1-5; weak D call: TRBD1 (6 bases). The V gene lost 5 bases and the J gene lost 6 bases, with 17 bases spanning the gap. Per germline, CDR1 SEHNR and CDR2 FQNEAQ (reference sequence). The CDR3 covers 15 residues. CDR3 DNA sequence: TGTGCCAGCAGCCCCAGCGCAGGGGTGATTCAGCCCCAGCATTTT. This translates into CASSPSAGVIQPQHF. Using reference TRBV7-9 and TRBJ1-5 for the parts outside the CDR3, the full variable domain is DTGVSQNPRHKITKRGQNVTFRCDPISEHNRLYWYRQTLGQGPEFLTYFQNEAQLEKSRLLSDRFSAERPKGSFSTLEIQRTEQGDSAMYLCASSPSAGVIQPQHFGDGTRLSIL.

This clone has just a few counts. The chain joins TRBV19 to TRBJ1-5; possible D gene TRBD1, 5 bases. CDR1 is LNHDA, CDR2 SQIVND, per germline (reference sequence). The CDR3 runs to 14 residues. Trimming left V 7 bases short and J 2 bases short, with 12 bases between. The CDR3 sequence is CASNSRDGNQPQHF. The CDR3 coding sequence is TGTGCCAGTAACTCCAGGGACGGCAATCAGCCCCAGCATTTT. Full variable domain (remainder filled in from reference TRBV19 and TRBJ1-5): DGGITQSPKYLFRKEGQNVTLSCEQNLNHDAMYWYRQDPGQGLRLIYYSQIVNDFQKGDIAEGYSVSREKKESFPLTVTSAQKNPTAFYLCASNSRDGNQPQHFGDGTRLSIL.